This T cell receptor beta chain is drawn from a study of blood T cells in healthy people across ages. Study-wide results and caveats: Unknown donor CMV status possibly confounded expanded clonotype changes.

Using a J-beta primer mix together with a sample-barcoded 5' primer, a second PCR was run for roughly 7 to 12 cycles. Each of the samples gave a minimum of 3 million paired-end reads that contained CDR3. MiXCR was run by TCRdb on the 5' RACE reads, yielding one entry per CDR3 protein. Of around 2 million distinct CDR3 sequences in the sample, about two fifths were seen once. The CDR3 has 16 amino acids. The germline V and J ends were trimmed by 4 bases and 3 bases, with 19 bases remaining between them. The germline V gene has CDR1 LGHNA and CDR2 YNFKEQ. In the case of this clonotype: Its target is not known.

The chain combines TRBV4-2 with TRBJ2-7; TRBD1 or TRBD2 may be the D gene (7 bases each). The sequenced material came from blood. This receptor was obtained from a human donor in good health. CDR3: CASSRQIDREGYEQYF. The CDR3 DNA sequence: TGTGCCAGCAGCCGCCAAATAGACAGGGAGGGCTACGAGCAGTACTTC.